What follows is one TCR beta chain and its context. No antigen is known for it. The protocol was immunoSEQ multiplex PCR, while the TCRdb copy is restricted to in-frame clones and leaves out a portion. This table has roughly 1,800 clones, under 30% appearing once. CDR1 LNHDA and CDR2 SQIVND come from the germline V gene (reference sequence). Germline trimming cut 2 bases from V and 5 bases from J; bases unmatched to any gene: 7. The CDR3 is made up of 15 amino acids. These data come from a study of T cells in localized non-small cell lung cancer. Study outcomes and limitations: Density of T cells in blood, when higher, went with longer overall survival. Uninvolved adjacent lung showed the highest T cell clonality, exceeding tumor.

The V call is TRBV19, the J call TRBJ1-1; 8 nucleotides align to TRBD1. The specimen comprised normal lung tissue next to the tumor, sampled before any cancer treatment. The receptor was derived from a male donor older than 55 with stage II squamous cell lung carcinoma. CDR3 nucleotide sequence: TGTGCCAGTAGTATACAGGGGGCGGAGAGAACTGAAGCTTTCTTT. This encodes CASSIQGAERTEAFF.